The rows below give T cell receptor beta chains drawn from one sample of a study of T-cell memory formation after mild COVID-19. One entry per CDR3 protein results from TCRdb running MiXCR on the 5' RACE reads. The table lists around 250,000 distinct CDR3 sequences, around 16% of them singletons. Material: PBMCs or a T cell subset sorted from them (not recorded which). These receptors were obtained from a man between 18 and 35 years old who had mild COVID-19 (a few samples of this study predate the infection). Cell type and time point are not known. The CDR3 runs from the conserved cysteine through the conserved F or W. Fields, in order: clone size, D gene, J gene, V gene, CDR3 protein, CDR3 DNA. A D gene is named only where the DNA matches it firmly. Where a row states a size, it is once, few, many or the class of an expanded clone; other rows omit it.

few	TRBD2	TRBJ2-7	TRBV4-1	CASSQELLAGYEQYF	TGCGCCAGCAGCCAAGAATTACTAGCGGGCTACGAGCAGTACTTC
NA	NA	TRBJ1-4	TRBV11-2	CASSFNNRVDEKLFF	TGTGCCAGCAGCTTTAATAACAGGGTGGATGAAAAACTGTTTTTT
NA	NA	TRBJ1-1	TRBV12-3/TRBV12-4	CASSFYPSRYLNTEAFF	TGTGCCAGCAGTTTTTACCCCTCACGATATTTGAACACTGAAGCTTTCTTT
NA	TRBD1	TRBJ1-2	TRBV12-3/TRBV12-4	CASSKGQGGWDGYTF	TGTGCCAGCAGTAAGGGACAGGGGGGATGGGATGGCTACACCTTC
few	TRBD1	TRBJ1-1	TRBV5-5	CASSLGDRQGSMNTEAFF	TGTGCCAGCAGCTTGGGGGACCGACAGGGGTCGATGAACACTGAAGCTTTCTTT
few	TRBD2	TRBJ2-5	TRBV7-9	CASSSGTSSFQGETQYF	TGTGCCAGCAGCTCCGGGACTAGCTCGTTCCAGGGAGAGACCCAGTACTTC
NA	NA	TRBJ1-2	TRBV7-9	CASSLPGPTYGYTF	TGTGCCAGCAGCTTACCAGGGCCGACCTATGGCTACACCTTC
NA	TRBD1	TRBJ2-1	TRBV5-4	CASSSGDRVGDEQFF	TGTGCCAGCAGCTCGGGGGACAGGGTGGGCGATGAGCAGTTCTTC
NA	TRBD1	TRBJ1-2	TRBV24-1	CATSDHQGAGGYTF	TGTGCCACCAGTGATCATCAGGGGGCTGGGGGCTACACCTTC
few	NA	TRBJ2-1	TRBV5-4	CASSLAPEDNEQFF	TGTGCCAGCAGCTTGGCCCCCGAGGACAATGAGCAGTTCTTC
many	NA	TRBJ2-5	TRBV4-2	CASSQGFRSGQRETQYF	TGTGCCAGCAGCCAAGGCTTTCGCTCCGGGCAACGAGAGACCCAGTACTTC
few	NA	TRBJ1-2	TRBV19	CASSIDRRGVVDGYTF	TGTGCCAGTAGTATAGATAGACGCGGAGTGGTGGATGGCTACACCTTC
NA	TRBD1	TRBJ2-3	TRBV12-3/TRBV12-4	CASIQGGADTQYF	TGTGCCAGCATACAGGGGGGTGCAGATACGCAGTATTTT
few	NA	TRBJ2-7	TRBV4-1	CASSQVGAYEQYF	TGCGCCAGCAGCCAAGTGGGAGCCTACGAGCAGTACTTC
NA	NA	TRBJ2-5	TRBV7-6	CASSLGVGGRLFGETQYF	TGTGCCAGCAGCTTAGGAGTGGGAGGCCGGTTGTTTGGAGAGACCCAGTACTTC
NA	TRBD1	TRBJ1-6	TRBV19	CASTGQGLSPLHF	TGTGCCTCCACGGGACAGGGACTTTCACCCCTCCACTTT
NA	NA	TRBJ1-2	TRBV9	CASSVRFGYGYTF	TGTGCCAGCAGCGTACGTTTTGGCTATGGCTACACCTTC
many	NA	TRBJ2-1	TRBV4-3	CASSQDPETVNEQFF	TGCGCCAGCAGCCAAGATCCCGAGACTGTAAATGAGCAGTTCTTC
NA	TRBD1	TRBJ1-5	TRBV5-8	CASRDRGGNQPQHF	TGTGCCAGCAGGGACAGGGGCGGGAATCAGCCCCAGCATTTT
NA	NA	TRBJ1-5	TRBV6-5	CASSRGAGQSRQPQHF	TGTGCCAGCAGTAGAGGGGCAGGGCAAAGTCGACAGCCCCAGCATTTT
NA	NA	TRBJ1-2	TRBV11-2	CASSLLSPRTANYGYTF	TGTGCCAGCAGCTTATTATCCCCCCGGACAGCCAACTATGGCTACACCTTC
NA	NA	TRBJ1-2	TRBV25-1	CASSESVRAGHGYTF	TGTGCCAGCAGTGAATCAGTTAGGGCAGGCCATGGCTACACCTTC
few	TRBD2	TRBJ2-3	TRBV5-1	CASSYLAGPSTDTQYF	TGCGCCAGCAGCTACTTAGCGGGGCCCAGCACAGATACGCAGTATTTT
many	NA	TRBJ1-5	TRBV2	CASYSERGQPQHF	TGTGCCAGCTATTCAGAAAGGGGTCAGCCCCAGCATTTT
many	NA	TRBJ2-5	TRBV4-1	CASSQSIGSPGGYQETQYF	TGCGCCAGCAGCCAATCAATAGGAAGTCCCGGGGGCTACCAAGAGACCCAGTACTTC
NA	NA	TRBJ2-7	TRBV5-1	CASSLVVGGAYEQYF	TGCGCCAGCAGCTTGGTGGTTGGGGGTGCCTACGAGCAGTACTTC
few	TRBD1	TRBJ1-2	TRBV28	CASSSPDRFHGYTF	TGTGCCAGCAGTTCACCGGACAGGTTTCATGGCTACACCTTC
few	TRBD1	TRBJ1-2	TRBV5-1	CASSLRGTQGYTF	TGCGCCAGCAGCCTCAGGGGGACTCAAGGCTACACCTTC
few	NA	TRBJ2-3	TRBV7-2	CASSLVKYTQYF	TGTGCCAGCAGCTTAGTGAAATATACGCAGTATTTT
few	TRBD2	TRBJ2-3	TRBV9	CASSVFRGGLPDTQYF	TGTGCCAGCAGCGTATTCCGGGGGGGCCTGCCAGATACGCAGTATTTT
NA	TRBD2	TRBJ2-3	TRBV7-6	CASSTGSGGLTDTQYF	TGTGCCAGCAGCACGGGTAGCGGGGGGCTCACAGATACGCAGTATTTT
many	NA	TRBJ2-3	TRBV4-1	CASRPGDTDTQYF	TGCGCCAGCAGGCCGGGGGACACAGATACGCAGTATTTT
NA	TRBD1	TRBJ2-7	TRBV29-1	CSVGRGTGGYEQYF	TGCAGCGTTGGCAGAGGGACAGGGGGGTACGAGCAGTACTTC
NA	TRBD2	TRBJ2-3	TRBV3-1	CASSPRTSGVLDTQYF	TGTGCCAGCAGCCCCCGGACTAGCGGGGTTTTGGATACGCAGTATTTT
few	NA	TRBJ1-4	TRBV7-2	CASSLPANEKLFF	TGTGCCAGCAGCTTACCGGCTAATGAAAAACTGTTTTTT
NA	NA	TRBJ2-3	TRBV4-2	CASSQDQGLTDTQYF	TGTGCCAGCAGCCAAGATCAGGGGCTCACAGATACGCAGTATTTT
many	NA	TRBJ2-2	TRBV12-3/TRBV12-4	CASSPSNTGELFF	TGTGCCAGCAGTCCGTCGAACACCGGGGAGCTGTTTTTT
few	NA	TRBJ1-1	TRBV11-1	CASQRGHGDTEAFF	TGTGCCAGCCAACGGGGCCATGGGGACACTGAAGCTTTCTTT
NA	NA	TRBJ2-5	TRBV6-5	CASSYTGGRGQETQYF	TGTGCCAGCAGTTACACGGGGGGCCGGGGGCAAGAGACCCAGTACTTC
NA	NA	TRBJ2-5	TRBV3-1	CASSQGKELGTQYF	TGTGCCAGCAGCCAAGGCAAGGAACTGGGGACCCAGTACTTC
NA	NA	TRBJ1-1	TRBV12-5	CASATMGNTEAFF	TGTGCTAGTGCCACCATGGGGAACACTGAAGCTTTCTTT
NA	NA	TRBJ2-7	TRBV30	CAWAGVPYEQYF	TGTGCCTGGGCTGGAGTGCCTTACGAGCAGTACTTC
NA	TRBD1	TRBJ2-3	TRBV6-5	CASSYLGTDSRRGTDTQYF	TGTGCCAGCAGTTACTTGGGGACAGACTCTCGACGGGGCACAGATACGCAGTATTTT
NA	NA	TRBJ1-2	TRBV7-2	CASTPRGNYGYTF	TGTGCCAGCACCCCCAGGGGTAACTATGGCTACACCTTC
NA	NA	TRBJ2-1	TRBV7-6	CASSLLAGEDEQFF	TGTGCCAGCAGCTTGCTCGCAGGGGAAGATGAGCAGTTCTTC